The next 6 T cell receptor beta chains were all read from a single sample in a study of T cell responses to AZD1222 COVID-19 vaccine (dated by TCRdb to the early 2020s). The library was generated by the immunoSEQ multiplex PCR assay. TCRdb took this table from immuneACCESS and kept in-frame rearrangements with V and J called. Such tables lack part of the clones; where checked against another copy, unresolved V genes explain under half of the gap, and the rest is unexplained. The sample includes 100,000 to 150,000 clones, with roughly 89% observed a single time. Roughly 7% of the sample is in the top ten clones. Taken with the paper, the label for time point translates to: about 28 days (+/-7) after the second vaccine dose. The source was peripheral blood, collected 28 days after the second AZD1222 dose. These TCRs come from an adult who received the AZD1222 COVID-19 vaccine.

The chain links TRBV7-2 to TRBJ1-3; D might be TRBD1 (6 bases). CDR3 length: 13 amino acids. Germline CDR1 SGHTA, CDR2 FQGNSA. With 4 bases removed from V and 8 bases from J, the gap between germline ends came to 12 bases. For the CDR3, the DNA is TGTGCCAGCAGCTCTCGGGGGCAAGACACCATATATTTT. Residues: CASSSRGQDTIYF.

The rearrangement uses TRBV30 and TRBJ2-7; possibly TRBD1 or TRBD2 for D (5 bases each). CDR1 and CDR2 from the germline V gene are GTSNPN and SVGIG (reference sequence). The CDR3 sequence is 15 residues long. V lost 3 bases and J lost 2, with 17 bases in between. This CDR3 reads CAWSPWGNRAYEQYF. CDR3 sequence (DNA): TGTGCCTGGAGCCCTTGGGGGAATCGGGCCTACGAGCAGTACTTC. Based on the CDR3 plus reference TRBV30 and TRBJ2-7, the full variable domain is SQTIHQWPATLVQPVGSPLSLECTVEGTSNPNLYWYRQAAGRGLQLLFYSVGIGQISSEVPQNLSASRPQDRQFILSSKKLLLSDSGFYLCAWSPWGNRAYEQYFGPGTRLTVT.

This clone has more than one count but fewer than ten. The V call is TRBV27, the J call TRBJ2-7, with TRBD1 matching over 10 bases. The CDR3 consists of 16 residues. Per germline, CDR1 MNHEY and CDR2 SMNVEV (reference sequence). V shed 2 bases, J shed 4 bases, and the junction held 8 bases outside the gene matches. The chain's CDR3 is CASSLRWTGGVYEQYF. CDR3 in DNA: TGTGCCAGCAGTTTACGGTGGACAGGGGGTGTGTACGAGCAGTACTTC.

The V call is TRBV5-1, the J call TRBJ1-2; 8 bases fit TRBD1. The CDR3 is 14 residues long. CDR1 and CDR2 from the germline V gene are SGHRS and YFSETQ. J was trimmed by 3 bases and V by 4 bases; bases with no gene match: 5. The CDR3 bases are TGCGCCAGCAGCCCCAGGGGGCTCGACTATGGCTACACCTTC. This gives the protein CASSPRGLDYGYTF. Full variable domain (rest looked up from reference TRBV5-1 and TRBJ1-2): KAGVTQTPRYLIKTRGQQVTLSCSPISGHRSVSWYQQTPGQGLQFLFEYFSETQRNKGNFPGRFSGRQFSNSRSEMNVSTLELGDSALYLCASSPRGLDYGYTFGSGTRLTVV.

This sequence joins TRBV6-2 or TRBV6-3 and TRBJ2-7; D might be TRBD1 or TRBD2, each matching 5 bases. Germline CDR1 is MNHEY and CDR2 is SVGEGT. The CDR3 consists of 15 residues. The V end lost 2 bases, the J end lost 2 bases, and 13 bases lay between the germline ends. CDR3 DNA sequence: TGTGCCAGCAGTTACGGGACCACCGGTCCCTACGAGCAGTACTTC. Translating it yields CASSYGTTGPYEQYF.

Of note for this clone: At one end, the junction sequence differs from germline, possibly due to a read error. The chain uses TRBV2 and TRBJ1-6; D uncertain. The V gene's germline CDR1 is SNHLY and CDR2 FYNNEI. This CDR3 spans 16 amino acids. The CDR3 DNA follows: TGTGTCAGCAGTGAATATTGGGGTGGTATTAATTCACCCCTCCACTTT. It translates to CVSSEYWGGINSPLHF.